These 8 T cell receptor beta chains were all obtained from the same sample, sequenced in a study of cytomegalovirus exposure and HLA in healthy donors. The PCR ran on 60 Vbeta and 13 Jbeta primers. Method: immunoSEQ multiplex PCR; TCRdb's copy keeps in-frame clones and lacks some. This table has approximately 88,000 clones, about 78% appearing once. The specimen sequenced was PBMCs. The receptors derive from a man in his late teens or twenties in good health and CMV-seropositive.

The V gene is TRBV18, the J gene TRBJ2-7, with D perhaps matching TRBD1 (6 bases). CDR3 length: 15 residues. Germline values: CDR1 KGHSH, CDR2 LQKENI. Trimming took off 5 bases at V and 0 bases at J, with 14 bases between the two ends. The CDR3 sequence: CASSYRVGISYEQYF. The CDR3 DNA reads as TGTGCCAGCTCATACAGGGTAGGGATCTCCTACGAGCAGTACTTC. Filled out from reference TRBV18 and TRBJ2-7, the complete variable domain reads NAGVMQNPRHLVRRRGQEARLRCSPMKGHSHVYWYRQLPEEGLKFMVYLQKENIIDESGMPKERFSAEFPKEGPSILRIQQVVRGDSAAYFCASSYRVGISYEQYFGPGTRLTVT.

This rearrangement joins TRBV5-1 to TRBJ2-3, with D possibly being TRBD1 (5 bases). The CDR3 has 13 amino acids. Trimming shortened V by 3 bases and J by 5 bases, and 10 bases separated the two germline ends. From germline, CDR1 is SGHRS and CDR2 YFSETQ. The CDR3 coding sequence is TGCGCCAGCAGCTCGACAGCCGTAGATACGCAGTATTTT. Translating it yields CASSSTAVDTQYF.

This clone was seen a few times. The chain has TRBV29-1 and TRBJ2-7, with TRBD1 identical over 7 bases. CDR1 is SQVTM, CDR2 ANQGSEA, per germline. The CDR3 totals 15 residues. The ends lost 4 bases at V and 2 bases at J; junction bases unmatched: 11. The CDR3 nucleotides are TGCAGCGTTGGATCCTCAACCGGGACAGCCTACGAGCAGTACTTC. Translation: CSVGSSTGTAYEQYF.

This chain joins TRBV5-1 and TRBJ2-1; D might be TRBD2 (5 bases). Trimming stripped 6 bases from V and 0 bases from J, with 10 bases between. The CDR3 sequence is 14 residues long. The germline gives CDR1 SGHRS, CDR2 YFSETQ. Here the CDR3 DNA reads TGCGCCAGCAAAGCGGAAAGCTCCTACAATGAGCAGTTCTTC. This encodes CASKAESSYNEQFF.

The V call is TRBV4-2, the J call TRBJ2-7, with TRBD2 matching 13 bases. V lost 3 bases and J lost 0; bases outside the gene matches: 2. This CDR3 comprises 16 residues. Germline V lookup: CDR1 LGHNA, CDR2 YNFKEQ. In DNA, the CDR3 is TGTGCCAGCAGCCAGCGGACTAGCGGGAGCTCCTACGAGCAGTACTTC. It yields the protein CASSQRTSGSSYEQYF.

The chain couples TRBV7-2 to TRBJ2-1; TRBD2 is a possible D gene (6 bases). Germline assignment: CDR1 SGHTA and CDR2 FQGNSA. This CDR3 region has 15 residues. The germline V and J ends were trimmed by 1 base and 4 bases, with 11 bases remaining between them. The CDR3 DNA is TGTGCCAGCAGCTTAGAGAGCGGGCAATACAATGAGCAGTTCTTC. Translated: CASSLESGQYNEQFF. The whole variable domain, remainder taken from reference TRBV7-2 and TRBJ2-1, is GAGVSQSPSNKVTEKGKDVELRCDPISGHTALYWYRQSLGQGLEFLIYFQGNSAPDKSGLPSDRFSAERTGGSVSTLTIQRTQQEDSAVYLCASSLESGQYNEQFFGPGTRLTVL.

The rearrangement uses TRBV11-3 and TRBJ2-2, with D possibly TRBD2 on 6 matching bases. Trimming took off 5 bases at V and 7 bases at J, with 11 bases between the two ends. The CDR3 extends over 13 amino acids. Germline values: CDR1 SGHNT, CDR2 YENEEA. DNA of the CDR3: TGTGCCAGCAGCCGGCGGGGCGGCGGGGAGCTGTTTTTT. It yields the protein CASSRRGGGELFF.

V is TRBV7-9 and J is TRBJ1-1; the D gene is possibly TRBD1 (6 bases). This CDR3 has 15 residues. Trimming left V 5 bases short and J 3 bases short, with 16 bases between. Germline values: CDR1 SEHNR, CDR2 FQNEAQ (reference sequence). The CDR3 spells CASSAYIPGDTEAFF. The CDR3 nucleotides read TGTGCCAGCAGCGCATACATCCCAGGGGACACTGAAGCTTTCTTT. The variable domain in full, completed from reference TRBV7-9 and TRBJ1-1, reads DTGVSQNPRHKITKRGQNVTFRCDPISEHNRLYWYRQTLGQGPEFLTYFQNEAQLEKSRLLSDRFSAERPKGSFSTLEIQRTEQGDSAMYLCASSAYIPGDTEAFFGQGTRLTVV.